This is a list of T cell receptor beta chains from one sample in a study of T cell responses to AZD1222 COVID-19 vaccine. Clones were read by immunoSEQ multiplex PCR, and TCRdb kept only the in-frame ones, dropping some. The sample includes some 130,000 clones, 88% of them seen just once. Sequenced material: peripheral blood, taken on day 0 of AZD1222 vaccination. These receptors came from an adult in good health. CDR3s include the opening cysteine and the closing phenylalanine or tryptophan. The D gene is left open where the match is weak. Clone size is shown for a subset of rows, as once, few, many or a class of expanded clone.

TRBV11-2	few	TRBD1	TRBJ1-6	CASSPSGGWDSPLHF	TGTGCCAGCAGCCCCTCAGGGGGTTGGGATTCACCCCTCCACTTT
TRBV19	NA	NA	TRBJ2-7	CASSDSPYEQYF	TGTGCCAGTTCCGACAGTCCCTACGAGCAGTACTTC
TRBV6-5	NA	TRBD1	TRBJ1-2	CASRRPGQGSYGYTF	TGTGCCAGCAGACGCCCGGGACAGGGTTCCTATGGCTACACCTTC
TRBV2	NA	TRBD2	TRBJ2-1	CASKEGLAGFMVNNEQFF	TGTGCCAGCAAGGAGGGACTAGCGGGGTTCATGGTTAACAATGAGCAGTTCTTC
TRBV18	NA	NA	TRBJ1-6	CASSPTEVDSALHF	TGTGCCAGCTCACCGACCGAGGTGGACAGCGCTCTCCACTTT
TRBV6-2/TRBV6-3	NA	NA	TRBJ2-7	CASSYGGARGSYEQYF	TGTGCCAGCAGTTATGGGGGTGCCAGGGGTTCCTACGAGCAGTACTTC
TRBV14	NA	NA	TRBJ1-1	CASSQDLVGTEAFF	TGTGCCAGCAGCCAAGATCTCGTGGGCACTGAAGCTTTCTTT
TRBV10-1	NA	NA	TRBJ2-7	CASSESVSAEQYF	TGCGCCAGCAGTGAGTCTGTTTCAGCCGAGCAGTACTTC
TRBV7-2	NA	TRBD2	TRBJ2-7	CASSLMREGYEQYF	TGTGCCAGCAGCTTAATGCGGGAGGGGTACGAGCAGTACTTC
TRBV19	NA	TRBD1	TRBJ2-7	CASSTATGLHEQYF	TGTGCCAGTAGTACCGCGACAGGGCTCCACGAGCAGTACTTC
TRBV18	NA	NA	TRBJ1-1	CASSPPSSSMNTEAFF	TGTGCCAGCTCACCGCCTTCGAGCAGCATGAACACTGAAGCTTTCTTT
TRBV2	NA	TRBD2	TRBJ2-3	CASSGPSGGLDTQYF	TGTGCCAGCAGTGGCCCTAGCGGGGGGTTGGATACGCAGTATTTT
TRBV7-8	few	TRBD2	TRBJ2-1	CASLAWREAYNEQFF	TGTGCCAGCTTGGCATGGCGGGAGGCCTACAATGAGCAGTTCTTC
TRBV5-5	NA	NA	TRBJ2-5	CASSLGDGSQETQYF	TGTGCCAGCAGCTTGGGGGACGGATCCCAAGAGACCCAGTACTTC
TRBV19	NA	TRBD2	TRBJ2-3	CASSRLGGQLAGRTDTQYF	TGTGCCAGTAGTCGCCTGGGGGGCCAACTAGCGGGGCGCACAGATACGCAGTATTTT
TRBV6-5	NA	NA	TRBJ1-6	CATRTELYNSPLHF	TGTGCCACCAGGACGGAACTATATAATTCACCCCTCCACTTT
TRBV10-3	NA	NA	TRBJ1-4	CASRPPRNEKLFF	TGTGCCAGCAGACCCCCCCGTAATGAAAAACTGTTTTTT
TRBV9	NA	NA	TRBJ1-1	CASSARMNTEAFF	TGTGCCAGCAGCGCCCGTATGAACACTGAAGCTTTCTTT
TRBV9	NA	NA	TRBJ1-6	CASSEGPRKALHF	TGTGCCAGCAGCGAGGGACCACGAAAGGCCCTCCACTTT
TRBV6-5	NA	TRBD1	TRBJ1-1	CASKTGLNTEAFF	TGTGCCAGCAAGACAGGGCTGAACACTGAAGCTTTCTTT
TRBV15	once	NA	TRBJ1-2	CATRGGTGLNYGYTF	TGTGCCACCAGGGGGGGGACTGGTCTTAACTATGGCTACACCTTC
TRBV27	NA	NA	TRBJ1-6	CASRTEGTTRSYNSPLHF	TGTGCCAGCAGGACCGAGGGGACCACGAGGTCCTATAATTCACCCCTCCACTTT
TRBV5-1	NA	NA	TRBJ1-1	CASTTGQLNTEAFF	TGCGCCAGCACCACTGGGCAGCTGAACACTGAAGCTTTCTTT
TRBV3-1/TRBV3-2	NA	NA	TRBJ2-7	CASSQGNWEKNEQYF	TGTGCCAGCAGCCAAGGTAACTGGGAAAAGAACGAGCAGTACTTC
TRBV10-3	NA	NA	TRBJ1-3	CAISPVGGNTIYF	TGTGCCATTTCGCCAGTGGGCGGAAACACCATATATTTT
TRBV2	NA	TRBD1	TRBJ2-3	CASTGTASTDTQYF	TGTGCCAGCACCGGGACAGCAAGCACAGATACGCAGTATTTT
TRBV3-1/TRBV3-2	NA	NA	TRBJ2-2	CASSQTVLTGELFF	TGTGCCAGCAGCCAGACCGTTTTAACCGGGGAGCTGTTTTTT
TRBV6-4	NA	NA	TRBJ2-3	CASSEEEASTDTQYF	TGTGCCAGCAGTGAAGAGGAAGCGTCCACAGATACGCAGTATTTT
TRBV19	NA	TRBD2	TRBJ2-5	CASSIGQLAGAQETQYF	TGTGCCAGTAGTATAGGGCAACTAGCGGGGGCCCAAGAGACCCAGTACTTC